Listed here is a single T cell receptor beta chain. Its specificity is not known. Germline values: CDR1 SGHDT, CDR2 YYEEEE. Trimming left V 1 base short and J 1 base short, with 17 bases between. The CDR3 loop spans 17 amino acids. The data stem from a study of shared clonotypes between healthy human individuals. Turning to the study itself: The study used three CD4 naive, three CD4 memory, two CD8 naive and one CD8 memory plate per donor. Findings and limits, study-wide: A handful of donors shared approximately 5% of their naive CD4 clonotypes.

This table comes from immunoSEQ multiplex PCR, and its TCRdb copy is limited to in-frame clones, with some not included. The sample records about 2.3 million clones, over 85% being singletons. Researchers partitioned CD4+ cells into CD45RA+ naive and CD45RA-negative memory subsets. The V and J genes are TRBV5-6 and TRBJ2-5; either TRBD1 or TRBD2 may fit D (5 bases each). This TCR was sampled from a man between 18 and 29 years old in good health. Some clones in this sample may be carry-over from other donors' samples. Sequenced sample: naive CD4+ T cells from PBMCs. As to subset: CD45RA+ positively selected. CDR3 sequence (DNA): TGTGCCAGCAGCTTGCGAACTGGTGCTGGGGGCCAAGAGACCCAGTACTTC. Translating it yields CASSLRTGAGGQETQYF.